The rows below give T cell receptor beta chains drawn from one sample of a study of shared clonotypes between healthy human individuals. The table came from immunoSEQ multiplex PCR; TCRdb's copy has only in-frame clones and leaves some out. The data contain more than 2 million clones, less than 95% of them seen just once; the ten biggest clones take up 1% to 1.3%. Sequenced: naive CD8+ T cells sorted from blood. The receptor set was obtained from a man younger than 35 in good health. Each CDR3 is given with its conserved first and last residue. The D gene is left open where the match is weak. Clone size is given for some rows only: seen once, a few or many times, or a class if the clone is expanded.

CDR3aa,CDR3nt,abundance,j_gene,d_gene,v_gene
CASSFSLGRQIYEQYF,TGTGCCAGCAGTTTCAGTCTAGGACGCCAGATCTACGAGCAGTACTTC,NA,TRBJ2-7,NA,TRBV27
CASSYSGGGSYEQYF,TGTGCCAGCAGCTACTCAGGGGGTGGGTCCTACGAGCAGTACTTC,NA,TRBJ2-7,TRBD1,TRBV27
CASGSSYNEQFF,TGTGCCAGCGGGAGCTCCTACAATGAGCAGTTCTTC,NA,TRBJ2-1,NA,TRBV27
CSVEVGLLTDYTF,TGCAGCGTCGAAGTAGGTCTCCTCACGGACTACACCTTC,once,TRBJ1-2,NA,TRBV29-1
CASVLDRGRRETQYF,TGTGCCAGCGTCTTGGACAGGGGAAGAAGGGAGACCCAGTACTTC,NA,TRBJ2-5,TRBD1,TRBV11-2
CASSPGQIQNEQFF,TGTGCCAGCAGCCCGGGACAGATTCAGAATGAGCAGTTCTTC,NA,TRBJ2-1,TRBD1,TRBV6-5
CASSILGFEKLFF,TGTGCCAGTAGTATCTTGGGATTCGAAAAACTGTTTTTT,once,TRBJ1-4,NA,TRBV19
CASSLGQQDNSYEQYF,TGTGCCAGCAGCTTAGGCCAACAGGATAACTCCTACGAGCAGTACTTC,NA,TRBJ2-7,NA,TRBV7-8
CASSLPRDEGGDEQFF,TGTGCCAGCAGCCTCCCCCGGGACGAGGGTGGGGATGAGCAGTTCTTC,NA,TRBJ2-1,NA,TRBV9
CASTGAKNIQYF,TGTGCCAGCACGGGGGCCAAAAACATTCAGTACTTC,NA,TRBJ2-4,NA,TRBV28
CASSQDSGLYNEQFF,TGCGCCAGCAGCCAAGATAGCGGACTGTACAATGAGCAGTTCTTC,NA,TRBJ2-1,NA,TRBV4-1